Below are 14 T cell receptor beta chains sequenced from a single sample in a study of OX40 agonist ivuxolimab in advanced cancers. Libraries were prepared by immunoSEQ multiplex PCR; TCRdb keeps only in-frame clonotypes and omits some of them. This table has approximately 9,500 clones, around three fifths appearing once. Sequencing was performed on CD4+ or CD8+ T cells sorted from blood, taken in a trial of the OX40 agonist ivuxolimab. The origin of the receptors is an adult with an advanced solid tumor such as melanoma, head and neck, liver or kidney cancer.

This clone was seen just once. The rearrangement links TRBV7-6 to TRBJ2-7; D remains unclear. The CDR3 is made up of 19 amino acids. Trimming removed 1 base from V and 2 bases from J, with 24 bases in between. The germline V gene has CDR1 SGHVS and CDR2 FNYEAQ. CDR3 bases: TGTGCCAGCAGCTTAGGCCGACCTCTCTCAATAAAATCCCCCTACGAGCAGTACTTC. Encoded protein: CASSLGRPLSIKSPYEQYF.

The V and J genes are TRBV6-5 and TRBJ1-2, with unresolved D. The germline V and J ends were trimmed by 0 bases and 6 bases, with 11 bases remaining between them. Germline V gene sequence: CDR1 MNHEY, CDR2 SVGAGI. The CDR3 is 14 amino acids. CDR3 sequence: CASSYSGPTDGYTF. The CDR3 region has the DNA TGTGCCAGCAGTTACTCCGGCCCTACGGATGGCTACACCTTC.

The chain carries TRBV19 and TRBJ1-2, with D perhaps matching TRBD1 (5 bases). V was shortened by 3 bases and J by 6 bases, with 11 bases between the two germline ends. CDR3 length equals 13 residues. CDR1 and CDR2 from the germline V gene are LNHDA and SQIVND (reference sequence). This chain's CDR3 is CASSMGGADGYTF. In nucleotides, the CDR3 is TGTGCCAGTAGTATGGGAGGGGCTGATGGCTACACCTTC.

The chain uses TRBV6-4 and TRBJ1-6, with D possibly TRBD1 on 6 matching bases. The CDR3 has 15 amino acids. Germline CDR1 and CDR2: MRHNA and SNTAGT. Deletions cut 0 bases from V and 5 bases from J, with 8 bases between. DNA for the CDR3: TGTGCCAGCAGTGACTCATCAGGGGATAATTCACCCCTCCACTTT. It yields the protein CASSDSSGDNSPLHF.

This clone was detected only a few times. Other DNA sequences in this specimen translate into the identical CDR3. This chain connects TRBV6-6 to TRBJ2-1, with a tentative D call TRBD2 (6 bases). Trimming removed 8 bases at V and 3 bases at J, with 8 bases between. The CDR3 totals 12 residues. Germline CDR1 reads MNHNY; CDR2 reads SVGAGI (reference sequence). The CDR3 DNA follows: TGTGCCAGCGGGGGACTCTACAATGAGCAGTTCTTC. Encoded protein: CASGGLYNEQFF.

The chain links TRBV7-9 to TRBJ2-2; 9 nucleotides align to TRBD1. CDR1 is SEHNR, CDR2 FQNEAQ, per germline (reference sequence). Unmatched junction bases numbered 10, after V lost 5 bases and J lost 0 bases. CDR3 length: 18 amino acids. CDR3 sequence (DNA): TGTGCCAGCAGCCTCTCGGACAGGGGACGGGCGAACACCGGGGAGCTGTTTTTT. As protein: CASSLSDRGRANTGELFF.

This chain uses TRBV13 with TRBJ2-3; 9 nucleotides line up with TRBD2. Germline V gives CDR1 PRHDT, CDR2 FYEKMQ (reference sequence). This CDR3 contains 14 residues. V dropped 5 bases and J dropped 6; count of bases not matched to a gene: 6. For the CDR3, the DNA is TGTGCCAGCAGCCCAGGGACTAGCCGGGATACGCAGTATTTT. It specifies CASSPGTSRDTQYF.

This clone was detected once. The J gene is TRBJ2-5, the V gene TRBV28, with a weak D call TRBD2 (5 bases). The DNA matches TRBJ2-7 better at its end, which makes the J call doubtful. Germline V lookup: CDR1 MDHEN, CDR2 SYDVKM. This CDR3 comprises 14 residues. CDR3: CASVGLTISYEQYF. The CDR3 nucleotides read TGTGCCAGCGTCGGACTTACGATCTCCTACGAGCAGTACTTC.

The rearrangement links TRBV4-1 to TRBJ2-7, with D unresolved. Trimming removed 1 base from V and 1 base from J, with 8 bases in between. Germline lookup yields CDR1 MGHRA and CDR2 YSYEKL. The CDR3 is 14 residues long. CDR3: CASSQVPASYEQYF. CDR3 sequence (DNA): TGCGCCAGCAGCCAAGTACCAGCATCCTACGAGCAGTACTTC.

This clone was seen a few times. This chain uses TRBV7-6 with TRBJ2-1, with a possible D match to TRBD1 (5 bases). The CDR3 has 14 amino acids. Trimming took 1 base from V and 3 from J, leaving 7 bases between them. Germline assignment: CDR1 SGHVS and CDR2 FNYEAQ. The CDR3 protein is CASSLGGRYNEQFF. The CDR3 DNA reads as TGTGCCAGCAGCTTAGGGGGCCGCTACAATGAGCAGTTCTTC.

This chain joins TRBV9 and TRBJ2-2; D remains ambiguous. The CDR3 extends over 13 amino acids. From germline, CDR1 is SGDLS and CDR2 YYNGEE. V shed 0 bases and J shed 6 bases, with 6 bases lying between them. The CDR3 nucleotides read TGTGCCAGCAGCGTAGATCTTTCCGGGGAGCTGTTTTTT. Amino acids: CASSVDLSGELFF. Supplemented by reference TRBV9 and TRBJ2-2, the full variable domain reads DSGVTQTPKHLITATGQRVTLRCSPRSGDLSVYWYQQSLDQGLQFLIQYYNGEERAKGNILERFSAQQFPDLHSELNLSSLELGDSALYFCASSVDLSGELFFGEGSRLTVL.

The CDR3 bases are TGTGCCAGCAGCCAAGTTGTCGGCACAGACACTGAAGCTTTCTTT. Protein sequence: CASSQVVGTDTEAFF. The chain is built from TRBV14 and TRBJ1-1; D is unresolved. The CDR3 has 15 amino acids. Per germline, CDR1 SGHDN and CDR2 FVKESK. With 1 base removed from V and 3 bases from J, the gap between germline ends came to 12 bases.

The rearrangement links TRBV7-2 to TRBJ1-5; D remains ambiguous. Trimming cost V 4 bases and J 0 bases, with 7 bases left between them. Germline values: CDR1 SGHTA, CDR2 FQGNSA. The CDR3 extends over 14 amino acids. DNA for the CDR3: TGTGCCAGCAGCTGGTTTGATAGCAATCAGCCCCAGCATTTT. Translation gives CASSWFDSNQPQHF.

The chain uses TRBV4-2 and TRBJ1-1, with D possibly TRBD1 on 5 matching bases. V gave up 0 bases and J gave up 0 bases, with 14 bases separating them. Per germline, CDR1 LGHNA and CDR2 YNFKEQ. The CDR3 extends over 17 amino acids. The CDR3 loop is CASSQDLAGHLNTEAFF. The DNA of the CDR3 is TGTGCCAGCAGCCAAGATCTTGCAGGACACTTGAACACTGAAGCTTTCTTT.